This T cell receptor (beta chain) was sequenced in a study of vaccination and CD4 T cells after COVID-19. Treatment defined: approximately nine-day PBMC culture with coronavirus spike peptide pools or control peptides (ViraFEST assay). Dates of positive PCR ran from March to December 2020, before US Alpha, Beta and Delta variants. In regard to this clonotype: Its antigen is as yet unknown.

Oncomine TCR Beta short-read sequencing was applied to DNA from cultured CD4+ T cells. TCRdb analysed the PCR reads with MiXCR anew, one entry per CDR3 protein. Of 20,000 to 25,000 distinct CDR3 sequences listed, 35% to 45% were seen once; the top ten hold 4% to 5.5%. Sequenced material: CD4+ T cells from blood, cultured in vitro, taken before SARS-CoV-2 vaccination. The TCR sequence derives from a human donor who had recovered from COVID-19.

The CDR3 DNA reads as TGTGCCAGCAGCAAGGACAGCTCGAACACCGGGGAGCTGTTTTTT. The encoded protein is CASSKDSSNTGELFF. The rearrangement links TRBV7-2 to TRBJ2-2; a possible D gene is TRBD1 (6 bases). This CDR3 contains 15 residues. Looked up from germline, CDR1 is SGHTA and CDR2 is FQGNSA. V was pared by 5 bases and J by 0 bases, with 10 bases between.